This T cell receptor (beta chain) is drawn from a study of blood T cell repertoires in COVID-19. Libraries were prepared by immunoSEQ multiplex PCR; TCRdb keeps only in-frame clonotypes and omits some of them. The sample holds fewer than 100,000 clones; 80% are singletons and the top ten take 10%. This CDR3 is 14 amino acids long. The germline V gene has CDR1 DFQATT and CDR2 SNEGSKA (reference sequence). V lost 4 bases and J lost 6; bases outside the gene matches: 10. The sequencing sample was made of peripheral blood. V is TRBV20-1 and J is TRBJ1-2; 8 bases fit TRBD1. This clonotype was obtained from a woman in her 70s with acute or convalescent COVID-19. CDR3 bases: TGCAGTGCTATTGACGACAGGGGACGCGATGGCTACACCTTC. It yields the protein CSAIDDRGRDGYTF.